The entry below gives a single TCR beta chain sequence along with its context. Participants' reported clinical history set cohort assignment. All recovered Cohort 3 donors got two negative PCRs, got clearance, or saw symptom resolution. Authors' processing steps: For nucleated cells, counts were estimated from reference gene primer amplification. The protocol was immunoSEQ multiplex PCR, while the TCRdb copy is restricted to in-frame clones and leaves out a portion. V, J and clone size were drawn from that table, and D and trimming were deduced from the DNA. This sample has about 380,000 clones, with about 90% found just once. V was clipped by 4 bases and J by 3 bases; unmatched bases: 2. This CDR3 is 13 amino acids long. Germline CDR1 and CDR2: SGHNT and YENEEA. This sample is drawn from a study of blood T cell repertoires in COVID-19. Study in general: The United States, Italy and Spain were the sources of the acute and convalescent COVID-19 samples.

The TCR comes from a young man who had recovered from COVID-19. The sequenced sample consisted of PBMCs or T cells enriched from blood (not recorded which). V gene TRBV11-3 combines with J gene TRBJ2-5; 7 bases align to TRBD1. The CDR3, as DNA: TGTGCCAGCAGCTCAGGGGGAGAAGAGACCCAGTACTTC. Amino acid sequence: CASSSGGEETQYF. The variable domain in full, completed from reference TRBV11-3 and TRBJ2-5, reads EAGVVQSPRYKIIEKKQPVAFWCNPISGHNTLYWYLQNLGQGPELLIRYENEEAVDDSQLPKDRFSAERLKGVDSTLKIQPAELGDSAVYLCASSSGGEETQYFGPGTRLLVL.